Below, 27 T cell receptor beta chains from the same sample are listed, as sequenced in a study of regulatory T cells in long-lasting Graves disease. Noted time point: newly diagnosed GD, antithyroid drugs for less than 3 months. RNA extracted from PBMCs served as the sequencing template. Libraries of TCR beta came from iRepertoire HTBI primers plus Arm-PCR of CDR3 regions. TCRdb recomputed calls from the multiplex PCR reads with MiXCR, one row per CDR3 protein. Altogether some 340,000 distinct CDR3 sequences are present, approximately 12% being singletons, with the ten largest covering approximately 17%. This sample was also put to use in a study of T cells in Graves' hyperthyroidism and ophthalmopathy.

Sequences were derived from peripheral blood mononuclear cells (PBMCs), sampled at new diagnosis, from a patient treated with antithyroid drugs. The receptors derive from a woman in her late teens or twenties with Graves disease.

This clonotype was seen repeatedly, ten times or more. The V gene is TRBV20-1, the J gene TRBJ2-4; TRBD1 agrees at 7 bases. CDR3 length: 12 amino acids. V lost 5 bases, J lost 7 bases, and 5 bases stayed unmatched. Germline V gene sequence: CDR1 DFQATT, CDR2 SNEGSKA (reference sequence). The CDR3 DNA sequence: TGCAGTGCTTACAGGGGCGGGAACATTCAGTACTTC. This sequence encodes CSAYRGGNIQYF.

This clonotype was seen only a few times. V gene TRBV14 combines with J gene TRBJ2-7; maybe TRBD2 (5 bases). The V gene lost 0 bases and the J gene lost 4 bases, with 19 bases spanning the gap. Germline V gene sequence: CDR1 SGHDN, CDR2 FVKESK. This CDR3 contains 17 residues. CDR3 sequence (DNA): TGTGCCAGCAGCCAAGATTCAGTGAGGACTGGGATTTACGAGCAGTACTTC. Translated: CASSQDSVRTGIYEQYF.

The sample holds a few counts of this clonotype. The chain carries TRBV4-3 and TRBJ2-7; the D gene is possibly TRBD2 (6 bases). The V gene lost 3 bases and the J gene lost 2 bases, with 11 bases spanning the gap. Per the germline V gene, CDR1 is LGHNA and CDR2 is YSLEER. This CDR3 is built from 14 residues. The CDR3: CASSQSPGAYEQYF. As DNA, the CDR3 is TGCGCCAGCAGCCAGTCTCCGGGAGCCTACGAGCAGTACTTC.

This clonotype was observed many times. The V and J genes are TRBV30 and TRBJ1-1, with D uncertain. There are 12 residues in the CDR3. The germline gives CDR1 GTSNPN, CDR2 SVGIG (reference sequence). Trimming left V 1 base short and J 7 bases short, with 10 bases between. This chain's CDR3 is CAWSGGGNEAFF. The CDR3 DNA sequence: TGTGCCTGGAGTGGTGGAGGGAATGAAGCTTTCTTT.

This clonotype has just a few counts. The chain is built from TRBV10-3 and TRBJ1-1; possible D gene TRBD1, 6 bases. Germline V gene lookup returns CDR1 ENHRY and CDR2 SYGVKD. Trimming removed 10 bases at V and 3 bases at J, with 18 bases between. This CDR3 is 14 amino acids long. CDR3 sequence reads: CATRVGARDTEAFF. The DNA of the CDR3 is TGTGCCACCCGGGTGGGGGCCCGGGACACTGAAGCTTTCTTT.

Remarks on this clonotype: A read error may explain this, as a much larger clone is one base away. The V and J genes are TRBV20-1 and TRBJ2-7; 7 nucleotides agree with TRBD2. Germline V gene sequence: CDR1 DFQATT, CDR2 SNEGSKA (reference sequence). This CDR3 region has 13 residues. The DNA of the CDR3 is TGCAGTGGAAGGGCGGGAGTGTACTACCAGCAGTACTTC. Protein sequence: CSGRAGVYYQQYF.

This clonotype was recorded many times. The J gene is TRBJ2-5, the V gene TRBV28; D remains ambiguous. This CDR3 is built from 15 residues. Trimming removed 3 bases at V and 0 bases at J, with 11 bases between. Germline loops: CDR1 MDHEN, CDR2 SYDVKM. DNA of the CDR3: TGTGCCAGCAGTTTTTCCTGGCAGGACCAAGAGACCCAGTACTTC. Translating it yields CASSFSWQDQETQYF.

This clonotype was seen at least ten times. This chain uses TRBV7-3 with TRBJ2-3, with TRBD2 matching 9 bases. Trimming at V came to 3 bases and at J to 2 bases, leaving 9 bases not matched to a gene. The CDR3 has 17 residues. The germline V gene has CDR1 SGHTA and CDR2 FQGTGA. CDR3 nucleotides: TGTGCCAGCAGCTTCTCCGAGACTAGCGGCTACACAGATACGCAGTATTTT. It encodes CASSFSETSGYTDTQYF.

V and J are TRBV20-1 and TRBJ1-5; 7 nucleotides line up with TRBD1. CDR3 length equals 13 residues. J lost 4 bases, V lost 2 bases, and 2 bases had no gene match. Per germline, CDR1 DFQATT and CDR2 SNEGSKA (reference sequence). CDR3 region: CSARLQGNQPQHF. DNA of the CDR3: TGCAGTGCTAGACTACAGGGGAATCAGCCCCAGCATTTT.

This clonotype was detected many times. This chain joins TRBV7-9 and TRBJ1-3, with 8 nucleotides matching TRBD1. Per the germline V gene, CDR1 is SEHNR and CDR2 is FQNEAQ (reference sequence). Trimming took 3 bases from V and 2 from J; bases not matched to a gene: 6. The CDR3 length is 16 residues. CDR3 coding DNA: TGTGCCAGCAGCTTCCCGCAGGGGGCAGCTGGAAACACCATATATTTT. The encoded protein is CASSFPQGAAGNTIYF.

This clonotype was seen only a few times. The V gene is TRBV20-1, the J gene TRBJ1-2; perhaps TRBD1 as D (6 bases). V was pared by 3 bases and J by 2 bases, with 22 bases between. The length of the CDR3 is 17 residues. CDR1 is DFQATT, CDR2 SNEGSKA, per germline (reference sequence). CDR3 nucleotides: TGCAGTGCTAGCGGTCCGAAGAGGGGGGCACAGAACTATGGCTACACCTTC. It encodes CSASGPKRGAQNYGYTF.

This clonotype was counted at least ten times. The chain couples TRBV2 to TRBJ1-2, with D unclear. This CDR3 spans 12 amino acids. Trimming left V 5 bases short and J 4 bases short, with 8 bases between. Germline CDR1 and CDR2: SNHLY and FYNNEI. CDR3 in DNA: TGTGCCAGCAGTATAACGGGCTATGGCTACACCTTC. It yields the protein CASSITGYGYTF.

The chain links TRBV6-1 to TRBJ2-7; 8 nucleotides align to TRBD2. Trimming at V came to 3 bases and at J to 3 bases, leaving 7 bases not matched to a gene. Germline-derived CDR1 and CDR2 are MNHNS and SASEGT. The CDR3 sequence is 15 residues long. In DNA form, the CDR3 reads TGTGCCAGCAGTGACCCGGGACTAGGACACTACGAGCAGTACTTC. Amino acids: CASSDPGLGHYEQYF.

In its sample, this clonotype was seen many times. The chain has TRBV24-1 and TRBJ1-1; D is undetermined. Looked up from germline, CDR1 is KGHDR and CDR2 is SFDVKD. V lost 3 bases and J lost 6, with 7 bases in between. This CDR3 contains 12 residues. The CDR3: CATSDRTAEAFF. The CDR3 DNA sequence: TGTGCCACCAGTGATCGGACCGCTGAAGCTTTCTTT.

This clonotype was observed many times. V and J are TRBV12-3 or TRBV12-4 and TRBJ1-1; 7 nucleotides line up with TRBD1. This CDR3 has 13 amino acids. J was trimmed by 2 bases and V by 8 bases; bases with no gene match: 5. CDR3 amino acids: CASSPGGNTEAFF. CDR3 in DNA: TGTGCCAGCTCACCAGGGGGAAACACTGAAGCTTTCTTT.

This clonotype was counted many times. J is TRBJ2-7 and V is TRBV2, with TRBD2 matching 8 bases. This CDR3 is built from 16 residues. Germline loops: CDR1 SNHLY, CDR2 FYNNEI. Germline trimming cut 7 bases from V and 1 base from J; bases unmatched to any gene: 12. The CDR3 DNA sequence: TGTGCCAGCACCCCGGATCGGAGCGGGAGTTCCTACGAGCAGTACTTC. Translated: CASTPDRSGSSYEQYF.

The table lists this clonotype with many counts. The chain recombines TRBV2 with TRBJ2-3; 11 nucleotides agree with TRBD2. CDR3 size: 16 residues. Trimming removed 8 bases from V and 2 bases from J; junction bases left unmatched: 9. Germline lookup yields CDR1 SNHLY and CDR2 FYNNEI. DNA of the CDR3: TGTGCCAGCCGGCGAACTAGCGGGAGATTCACAGATACGCAGTATTTT. Encoded protein: CASRRTSGRFTDTQYF.

V gene TRBV4-3 combines with J gene TRBJ1-2; a weak D match, TRBD1 (6 bases). V dropped 0 bases and J dropped 3 bases, with 11 bases sitting between them. In germline, CDR1 is LGHNA, CDR2 YSLEER. CDR3 length: 15 amino acids. DNA of the CDR3: TGCGCCAGCAGCCAAGATACAGGGCCCGACTATGGCTACACCTTC. Translating it yields CASSQDTGPDYGYTF.

To note about this clonotype: Since a much larger clone is just one base distant, this may be a read error. The V and J genes are TRBV6-4 and TRBJ1-1; D not certain. V lost 4 bases and J lost 2, with 5 bases in between. The CDR3 has 12 amino acids. Germline assignment: CDR1 MRHNA and CDR2 SNTAGT. DNA for the CDR3: TGTGCCAGCAGTGGCTTTAACACTGAAGCTTTCTTT. Translation: CASSGFNTEAFF.

This clonotype was observed a few times. The V call is TRBV3-1, the J call TRBJ2-7; D ambiguous. V dropped 1 base and J dropped 2 bases, with 6 bases sitting between them. Germline CDR1 and CDR2: LGHDT and YNNKEL (reference sequence). There are 13 residues in the CDR3. The CDR3 DNA reads as TGTGCCAGCAGCCAAGCCCAGACCTACGAGCAGTACTTC. This encodes CASSQAQTYEQYF.

At least ten counts were recorded for this clonotype. V and J are TRBV14 and TRBJ2-5; D not certain. Trimming removed 4 bases at V and 2 bases at J, with 14 bases between. The CDR3 sequence is 15 residues long. Germline assignment: CDR1 SGHDN and CDR2 FVKESK. In DNA form, the CDR3 reads TGTGCCAGCAGCCGATTTTTTTTCTCACAAGAGACCCAGTACTTC. This gives the protein CASSRFFFSQETQYF. Variable domain in full (rest from reference TRBV14 and TRBJ2-5): EAGVTQFPSHSVIEKGQTVTLRCDPISGHDNLYWYRRVMGKEIKFLLHFVKESKQDESGMPNNRFLAERTGGTYSTLKVQPAELEDSGVYFCASSRFFFSQETQYFGPGTRLLVL.

In this sample, this clonotype turned up many times. The CDR3 coding sequence is TGTGCCAGCAGCCAAATAGATACCGGGGAGCTGTTTTTT. Encoded protein: CASSQIDTGELFF. This chain uses TRBV6-2 or TRBV6-3 with TRBJ2-2; D ambiguous. The germline CDR1 and CDR2 sequences are MNHEY and SVGEGT. CDR3 length equals 13 residues. Trimming removed 6 bases at V and 5 bases at J, with 10 bases between.

This clonotype was seen a handful of times. The chain has TRBV19 and TRBJ2-3, with TRBD2 matching over 7 bases. Germline lookup yields CDR1 LNHDA and CDR2 SQIVND (reference sequence). The V gene end was trimmed by 5 bases and the J gene end by 0 bases; junction bases not matched to a gene: 5. The CDR3 is made up of 15 amino acids. CDR3 in DNA: TGTGCCAGTAGTGGGAGGGGACGTAGCACAGATACGCAGTATTTT. Residues: CASSGRGRSTDTQYF. Based on the CDR3 plus reference TRBV19 and TRBJ2-3, the full variable domain is DGGITQSPKYLFRKEGQNVTLSCEQNLNHDAMYWYRQDPGQGLRLIYYSQIVNDFQKGDIAEGYSVSREKKESFPLTVTSAQKNPTAFYLCASSGRGRSTDTQYFGPGTRLTVL.

This clonotype has at least ten counts. This rearrangement joins TRBV24-1 to TRBJ2-1; no clear D. This CDR3 contains 15 residues. CDR1 is KGHDR, CDR2 SFDVKD, per germline. Trimming removed 3 bases from V and 7 bases from J, with 15 bases in between. The CDR3, as DNA: TGTGCCACCAGTGATCCCGGGTCTCGAAGAAATGAGCAGTTCTTC. Residues: CATSDPGSRRNEQFF.

V is TRBV29-1 and J is TRBJ2-2; 11 nucleotides match TRBD2. This CDR3 comprises 15 residues. Germline trimming cut 5 bases from V and 1 base from J; bases unmatched to any gene: 3. Germline CDR1 reads SQVTM; CDR2 reads ANQGSEA. CDR3 in amino acids: CSVLGTSGNTGELFF. CDR3 DNA sequence: TGCAGCGTTCTCGGGACTAGCGGGAACACCGGGGAGCTGTTTTTT.

This rearrangement joins TRBV10-3 to TRBJ2-7; D call uncertain. CDR3 length: 11 amino acids. V was cut by 7 bases and J by 5 bases, with 9 bases left in between. The germline V gene has CDR1 ENHRY and CDR2 SYGVKD. CDR3 DNA: TGTGCCATCAAGTCAGTGAACGAGCAGTACTTC. The encoded protein is CAIKSVNEQYF.

This clonotype was recorded at least ten times. The rearrangement uses TRBV20-1 and TRBJ2-2, with 8 bases lining up with TRBD2. J was trimmed by 6 bases and V by 3 bases; bases with no gene match: 15. Germline assignment: CDR1 DFQATT and CDR2 SNEGSKA (reference sequence). This CDR3 is built from 17 residues. This CDR3 is CSARAAGARYSSGELFF. As DNA, the CDR3 is TGCAGTGCTAGGGCAGCGGGAGCTCGATATTCGTCCGGGGAGCTGTTTTTT.